Listed here is a single T cell receptor beta chain. As originally analysed: Amplified reference gene primers provided the basis for estimating nucleated cell counts. TCRdb keeps only in-frame clones here, not all; method: immunoSEQ multiplex PCR. The V and J calls and the clone size are those of that table, but D and trimming were determined from the DNA. The data contain some 170,000 clones, roughly 80% of them singletons. The record originates from a study of blood T cell repertoires in COVID-19. Study overall: Samples of COVID-19 (acute and convalescent) were obtained from the United States, Italy and Spain. Sample material is recorded as cDNA or gDNA derived from T cells, B-cell-depleted T cells, or PBMCs.

CDR3 length: 15 amino acids. Trimming took 0 bases from V and 2 from J, leaving 11 bases between them. Germline lookup yields CDR1 SGHRS and CDR2 YFSETQ. This TCR was sampled from an older man with acute or convalescent COVID-19. The chain employs TRBV5-1 and TRBJ1-1; D may be TRBD1 (5 bases). Material for sequencing was peripheral blood. CDR3: CASSLDGRVNTEAFF. Written as DNA, the CDR3 is TGCGCCAGCAGCTTGGATGGCAGGGTAAACACTGAAGCTTTCTTT.